This T cell receptor beta chain came from a study of CD8+ T cells in alopecia areata (dated by TCRdb to the late 2010s). About the investigation overall: The treated patients, all with moderate-to-severe alopecia areata, were enrolled in an open-label pilot trial of oral tofacitinib given at 5 to 10 mg twice daily. Scalp clonality was compared across normal scalp (n=4), patchy alopecia areata scalp (n=8), and alopecia totalis/universalis scalp (n=8). In humans, TCRbeta sequencing was performed on scalp tissue and on sorted CD4+ and CD8+ peripheral blood T cells from healthy controls and from patients with patchy or totalis/universalis alopecia areata. Patients stayed on tofacitinib for 6 to 18 months and then had 6 months of follow-up off drug so that delayed response and recurrence could be assessed. RNA came from the PAXgene miRNA kit for fixed scalp, the miRNeasy kit for PBMCs, and the RNeasy kit for mouse skin. To study T cell clonal expansion in alopecia areata, the researchers applied high-throughput TCRbeta sequencing to both the C3H/HeJ mouse model and human patients. For the treated patients, the SALT score, which quantifies what percentage of scalp surface area is affected, served as the measure of disease severity. immunoSEQ multiplex PCR using 35 Vbeta forward primers and 13 Jbeta reverse primers was used to amplify TCRbeta CDR3 regions. Biopsies were taken from tofacitinib-treated patients at baseline and at 4 and 24 weeks of treatment, and a later scalp biopsy was taken in several of the tofacitinib-treated patients. Findings and caveats that apply to the study as a whole: Because the treated cohort was small and included a single nonresponder, larger studies are needed to assess links between baseline CD8+ expansion and response. Compared with mice, TCR sequences shared between patients were less clear, possibly partly because of HLA diversity across the patient population. During tofacitinib treatment, many expanded lesional clones remained in scalp and blood, and this persistence may partly explain relapse after treatment is stopped. Resident alphabeta T cells in normal human skin are also sequenced, complicating scalp TCR repertoire analysis, unlike mouse skin dominated by gammadelta T cells. Scalp clonality and the number of expanded CD8+ clones among the top 100 scalp clones were significantly decreased by tofacitinib. Compared with normal scalp, lesional scalp, particularly in alopecia totalis/universalis, had higher clonality and more expanded CD8+ clones, which suggests antigenic drive.

Preparation of the library involved the immunoSEQ multiplex PCR assay. RNA was extracted from all samples and reverse transcribed into cDNA as template for TCR sequencing. SuperScript III was used to make first-strand cDNA, primed with a 2:1 mix of oligo-dT and random hexamers. A synthetic immune receptor repertoire was used to measure amplification bias, and any remaining bias was corrected computationally. Turning to the authors' computational methods: Raw reads were preprocessed to remove errors, and CDR3 was defined by IMGT conventions from the conserved cysteine to phenylalanine. Clonality was calculated as 1 minus Shannon entropy normalized by log2 of the number of productive unique TCRs. CD4 or CD8 identity of scalp clones was inferred by cross-referencing scalp TCRbeta sequences with sorted blood CD4 and CD8 repertoires. TCRdb mirrors the immuneACCESS table, restricted to in-frame sequences. Some clones are absent from its copies; in checked studies, under half trace to an unresolved V gene, and the reason for the others is unknown. The DNA gave D and trimming, while V, J and clone size come from that table. For this sample there are 87,000 or so clones; 70% to 80% appear just once. The leading ten clones occupy 15% to 20% of the sample.

The treatment or condition label corresponds to: oral pan-JAK inhibitor, 5-10 mg twice daily. Lesional scalp punch biopsies and peripheral blood were obtained from alopecia areata patients. PBMCs were separated by density centrifugation and stained for CD3, CD4 and CD8, after which CD4+ and CD8+ T cells were sorted on a FACSAria. Comments on this clone: This receptor's antigen is unknown. No qualities accompany the bases; no much larger clone lies one base away.

V gives up 5 bases and J gives up 0 bases, and the segment between their germline ends measures 11 bases. The germline V gene (reference sequence) supplies CDR1 MNHNY and CDR2 SVGAGI. From the cysteine through the phenylalanine, the CDR3 covers 14 amino acids. Only CDR3 DNA is held: 42 bases, read in frame from base 1. This specimen was CD8+ T cells sorted from blood, taken at approximately week 45, from a patient treated with tofacitinib. The TCR originated in a human donor with alopecia areata. This sequence uses TRBV6-6 and TRBJ2-7, with the D gene too uncertain to name. The DNA reads TGTGCCAGCAGTCCCCCGGATCGCTCCTACGAGCAGTACTTC. The resulting protein is CASSPPDRSYEQYF.